One and the same sample provided the 32 T cell receptor beta chains below, sequenced in a study of blood T cell repertoires in COVID-19. Assay: immunoSEQ multiplex PCR; the TCRdb copy retains only in-frame clones and omits some. The sample records around 200,000 clones, 65% to 85% being singletons. Sequences were obtained from peripheral blood. These receptors were taken from a woman in her 40s with COVID-19, enrolled during active disease.

The V gene is TRBV7-9, the J gene TRBJ1-6; D perhaps matches TRBD1 (5 bases). CDR1 SEHNR and CDR2 FQNEAQ come from the germline V gene (reference sequence). Trimming pared 8 bases from V and 5 bases from J, leaving 22 bases between. The CDR3 runs to 17 residues. This CDR3 reads CASESTALGHHNSPLHF. The CDR3 nucleotides are TGTGCCAGCGAATCGACAGCCCTAGGCCATCATAATTCACCCCTCCACTTT.

The rearrangement links TRBV11-2 to TRBJ1-1; TRBD1 is a possible D gene (6 bases). The V and J ends lost 4 bases and 5 bases respectively, with 17 bases between them. CDR3 length equals 15 residues. The germline CDR1 and CDR2 sequences are SGHAT and FQNNGV. The CDR3 sequence is CASSSQTGLGTEAFF. The DNA of the CDR3 is TGTGCCAGCAGCTCTCAGACAGGCCTGGGGACTGAAGCTTTCTTT. Using reference TRBV11-2 and TRBJ1-1 for the parts outside the CDR3, the full variable domain is EAGVAQSPRYKIIEKRQSVAFWCNPISGHATLYWYQQILGQGPKLLIQFQNNGVVDDSQLPKDRFSAERLKGVDSTLKIQPAKLEDSAVYLCASSSQTGLGTEAFFGQGTRLTVV.

This chain uses TRBV7-9 with TRBJ2-1, with TRBD2 matching over 8 bases. This CDR3 is 15 amino acids long. V was clipped by 1 base and J by 5 bases; unmatched bases: 4. Germline loops: CDR1 SEHNR, CDR2 FQNEAQ (reference sequence). CDR3 sequence reads: CASSLGSGINNEQFF. CDR3 in DNA: TGTGCCAGCAGCTTAGGTAGCGGGATCAACAATGAGCAGTTCTTC.

The chain recombines TRBV6-5 with TRBJ1-1, with D uncertain. Germline V gene data show CDR1 as MNHEY and CDR2 as SVGAGI. The V end lost 0 bases, the J end lost 8 bases, and 10 bases lay between the germline ends. This CDR3 has 13 amino acids. The chain's CDR3 is CASSYSSVTEAFF. Here the CDR3 DNA reads TGTGCCAGCAGTTACTCGTCGGTAACCGAAGCTTTCTTT.

This clone was detected a few times. This sequence joins TRBV24-1 and TRBJ1-1; TRBD1 matches at 12 bases. Germline trimming cut 4 bases from V and 8 bases from J; bases unmatched to any gene: 10. Germline CDR1 KGHDR, CDR2 SFDVKD. This CDR3 region has 16 residues. CDR3 protein: CATSDAGQGALDEAFF. CDR3 in DNA: TGTGCCACCAGTGACGCGGGACAGGGGGCTCTCGACGAAGCTTTCTTT.

V is TRBV24-1 and J is TRBJ2-5; 9 positions match TRBD2. Germline V gives CDR1 KGHDR, CDR2 SFDVKD. The CDR3 has 15 residues. The J segment lost 3 bases and the V segment lost 7 bases, leaving 8 bases of the junction unmatched. DNA for the CDR3: TGTGCCACCAGCGTTCTAGCGGGATGGGAAGAGACCCAGTACTTC. Translation: CATSVLAGWEETQYF.

The V gene is TRBV3-1 (or the pseudogene TRBV3-2), the J gene TRBJ1-2, with 7 bases that match TRBD1. The V and J ends lost 3 bases and 5 bases, in that order; junction bases with no gene match: 6. The germline V gene encodes CDR1 LGHDT and CDR2 YNNKEL (reference sequence). CDR3 size: 14 residues. The CDR3 sequence: CASSQRQGGYGYTF. The DNA of the CDR3 is TGTGCCAGCAGCCAGCGACAGGGTGGGTATGGCTACACCTTC.

This rearrangement joins TRBV14 to TRBJ2-5; 10 bases fit TRBD2. After removal of 0 bases from V and 5 bases from J, the junction contained 6 bases not matched to a gene. Germline V CDR1 and CDR2: SGHDN, FVKESK. The CDR3 loop spans 16 amino acids. In DNA, the CDR3 is TGTGCCAGCAGCCAAGATCAGGGGACTAGCGCGGAGACCCAGTACTTC. It codes for CASSQDQGTSAETQYF.

This rearrangement joins TRBV3-1 (or the pseudogene TRBV3-2) to TRBJ2-2, with 9 bases matching TRBD2. CDR1 and CDR2 from the germline V gene are LGHDT and YNNKEL (reference sequence). The CDR3 consists of 15 residues. The ends lost 7 bases at V and 5 bases at J; junction bases unmatched: 8. The CDR3 bases are TGTGCCAGCACCCCAGGCGGGGGGGCGACCGGGGAGCTGTTTTTT. Its protein is CASTPGGGATGELFF.

As for this clone: The sample contains more than one DNA sequence encoding this CDR3. This rearrangement joins TRBV19 to TRBJ1-5; tentatively, D is TRBD1 (5 bases). With 3 bases removed from V and 2 bases from J, the gap between germline ends came to 8 bases. Germline V CDR1 and CDR2: LNHDA, SQIVND (reference sequence). The CDR3 extends over 14 amino acids. The CDR3: CASSMGQGNQPQHF. For the CDR3, the DNA is TGTGCCAGTAGTATGGGGCAGGGCAATCAGCCCCAGCATTTT.

The chain employs TRBV5-6 and TRBJ1-3, with TRBD1 matching 9 bases. V shed 1 base, J shed 4 bases, and the junction held 3 bases outside the gene matches. The germline V gene encodes CDR1 SGHDT and CDR2 YYEEEE. The CDR3 spans 15 residues. CDR3 nucleotides: TGTGCCAGCAGCTTGCTTGGGACAGGGGGAAACACCATATATTTT. This codes for CASSLLGTGGNTIYF.

This chain connects TRBV7-3 to TRBJ1-1, with D perhaps matching TRBD1 (5 bases). CDR1 is SGHTA, CDR2 FQGTGA, per germline. V lost 5 bases and J lost 1, with 8 bases in between. The CDR3 length is 13 residues. CDR3 residues: CASSATGNTEAFF. The CDR3 DNA sequence: TGTGCCAGCAGCGCCACAGGGAACACTGAAGCTTTCTTT.

The V gene is TRBV19, the J gene TRBJ1-6; the match to TRBD1 covers 10 bases. Germline CDR1 reads LNHDA; CDR2 reads SQIVND (reference sequence). The CDR3 covers 14 residues. After removal of 9 bases from V and 7 bases from J, the junction contained 6 bases not matched to a gene. CDR3 sequence: CASYPGQGNSPLHF. CDR3 nucleotide sequence: TGTGCCAGCTACCCGGGACAGGGGAATTCACCCCTCCACTTT.

The V call is TRBV27, the J call TRBJ1-3, with 9 bases aligning to TRBD1. Trimming removed 3 bases from V and 4 bases from J; junction bases left unmatched: 1. The CDR3 covers 14 residues. Germline lookup yields CDR1 MNHEY and CDR2 SMNVEV (reference sequence). The CDR3 protein is CASSLGTGGNTIYF. As DNA, the CDR3 is TGTGCCAGCAGTTTGGGGACAGGGGGAAACACCATATATTTT.

The chain combines TRBV14 with TRBJ2-5, with 7 bases matching TRBD1. V was pared by 2 bases and J by 4 bases, with 1 base of the junction left unmatched. Per the germline V gene, CDR1 is SGHDN and CDR2 is FVKESK. The CDR3 totals 13 residues. CDR3 protein: CASSQNRGETQYF. The CDR3 DNA follows: TGTGCCAGCAGCCAAAACAGGGGAGAGACCCAGTACTTC.

The gene calls are TRBV27 and TRBJ1-1, with 8 bases lining up with TRBD1. The J segment lost 5 bases and the V segment lost 5 bases, leaving 13 bases of the junction unmatched. This CDR3 spans 16 amino acids. The V gene's germline CDR1 is MNHEY and CDR2 SMNVEV (reference sequence). CDR3 loop: CASSKQYSTGVTEAFF. The CDR3 DNA follows: TGTGCCAGCAGTAAACAATACTCGACAGGGGTGACTGAAGCTTTCTTT.

The chain employs TRBV6-5 and TRBJ2-3; 7 bases line up with TRBD1. Trimming removed 2 bases from V and 3 bases from J; junction bases left unmatched: 5. CDR1 and CDR2 (germline): MNHEY, SVGAGI. The CDR3 consists of 15 residues. The CDR3 coding sequence is TGTGCCAGCAGTTACGGGACAGCGAGGACAGATACGCAGTATTTT. Encoded protein: CASSYGTARTDTQYF.

The chain links TRBV19 to TRBJ2-5, with 11 positions matching TRBD2. V lost 5 bases to trimming and J lost 4 bases; unmatched junction nucleotides: 6. The CDR3 is 15 amino acids. Germline lookup yields CDR1 LNHDA and CDR2 SQIVND (reference sequence). The CDR3 DNA follows: TGTGCCAGTAGTCTTAGCGGGGGGGCTTTAGAGACCCAGTACTTC. Its translation: CASSLSGGALETQYF.

This clone was seen only a few times. The chain employs TRBV21-1 and TRBJ1-6. TRBV21-1 is termed a pseudogene. The CDR3 consists of 13 residues. CDR3 amino acids: CASSPGENRAQKF. CDR3 coding DNA: TGTGCCAGCAGCCCCGGGGAAAACCGGGCCCAGAAATTT.

A single count supports this clone. The chain links TRBV19 to TRBJ1-5, with D perhaps TRBD1 (6 bases). The CDR3 is 16 amino acids. The germline gives CDR1 LNHDA, CDR2 SQIVND (reference sequence). V lost 6 bases to trimming and J lost 1 base, with 16 bases between them. DNA for the CDR3: TGTGCCAGTAGCATGACACGGGGGGCAAGCAATCAGCCCCAGCATTTT. Residues: CASSMTRGASNQPQHF.

The rearrangement links TRBV12-5 to TRBJ1-6; weak D call: TRBD1 (6 bases). CDR1 is LGHNT and CDR2 is FRNRAP in the germline V gene. The V end was cut by 4 bases, the J end by 5 bases, with 21 bases between. This CDR3 spans 18 amino acids. CDR3 nucleotides: TGTGCTAGTGGTTCGCTTGTGGGGGCTTTTAGGGATAATTCACCCCTCCACTTT. It encodes CASGSLVGAFRDNSPLHF.

This chain links TRBV5-1 with TRBJ2-5, with D perhaps matching TRBD2 (5 bases). The CDR3 sequence is 15 residues long. V gave up 0 bases and J gave up 0 bases, with 9 bases separating them. The germline V gene has CDR1 SGHRS and CDR2 YFSETQ. The CDR3 DNA is TGCGCCAGCAGCTTGGGGCCGGGAAACCAAGAGACCCAGTACTTC. Protein: CASSLGPGNQETQYF.

This rearrangement joins TRBV2 to TRBJ2-1, with TRBD1 matching over 11 bases. This CDR3 region has 21 residues. Trimming at V came to 5 bases and at J to 4 bases, leaving 22 bases not matched to a gene. In germline, CDR1 is SNHLY, CDR2 FYNNEI. The CDR3 nucleotides read TGTGCCAGCAGTCCATTTGCTTCGTTACCCCGGGACAGGGGGATATACAATGAGCAGTTCTTC. Translated, it gives CASSPFASLPRDRGIYNEQFF.

The chain carries TRBV2 and TRBJ1-6, with D perhaps matching TRBD1 (6 bases). The CDR3 is 15 amino acids. Germline V lookup: CDR1 SNHLY, CDR2 FYNNEI. Between the trimmed V and J ends, which lost 6 bases and 3 bases, there was a span of 12 bases. The CDR3 sequence is CASRGGDYYNSPLHF. The CDR3 DNA reads as TGTGCCAGCAGAGGGGGGGATTACTATAATTCACCCCTCCACTTT.

J is TRBJ1-1 and V is TRBV5-1; TRBD1 aligns across 11 bases. Germline CDR1 and CDR2: SGHRS and YFSETQ. With 4 bases clipped from V and 5 bases from J, the junction kept 1 base outside the gene matches. CDR3 length equals 13 residues. CDR3 coding DNA: TGCGCCAGCAGCGGACAGGGGGCGACTGAAGCTTTCTTT. It codes for CASSGQGATEAFF.

The chain joins TRBV6-6 to TRBJ2-7, with a tentative D call TRBD1 (5 bases). CDR1 MNHNY and CDR2 SVGAGI come from the germline V gene (reference sequence). The CDR3 length is 12 residues. Trimming cost V 8 bases and J 5 bases, with 13 bases left between them. In DNA, the CDR3 is TGTGCCAGCGTCGACAGCCTGGACGAGCAGTACTTC. This gives the protein CASVDSLDEQYF.

The chain uses TRBV3-1 (or the pseudogene TRBV3-2) and TRBJ2-2; possibly TRBD2 for D (6 bases). Trimming cost V 0 bases and J 9 bases, with 17 bases left between them. The CDR3 covers 16 residues. Germline CDR1 and CDR2: LGHDT and YNNKEL (reference sequence). The DNA of the CDR3 is TGTGCCAGCAGCCAAGATCTCACGGAGGGCGTCCGGGAGCTGTTTTTT. Translating gives CASSQDLTEGVRELFF.

V usage is TRBV28 and J usage is TRBJ1-1, with 7 positions matching TRBD1. The CDR3 runs to 13 residues. V lost 7 bases, J lost 7 bases, and 9 bases stayed unmatched. CDR1 and CDR2 from the germline V gene are MDHEN and SYDVKM. CDR3: CASTRGQPFEAFF. The CDR3 DNA follows: TGTGCCAGCACCCGGGGACAGCCTTTTGAAGCTTTCTTT.

This chain connects TRBV27 to TRBJ2-3, with TRBD1 identical over 8 bases. CDR1 MNHEY and CDR2 SMNVEV come from the germline V gene (reference sequence). The CDR3 extends over 13 amino acids. V lost 3 bases, J lost 10 bases, and 6 bases stayed unmatched. The CDR3 DNA reads as TGTGCCAGCAGTTTTCACGGGACAGGCGCGCAGTATTTT. Amino acid sequence: CASSFHGTGAQYF.

This clone was recorded only once. The rearrangement joins TRBV6-6 to TRBJ2-7, with TRBD1 identical over 9 bases. This CDR3 comprises 14 residues. The V gene's germline CDR1 is MNHNY and CDR2 SVGAGI (reference sequence). Trimming cost V 6 bases and J 2 bases; bases outside gene matches: 5. CDR3 DNA sequence: TGTGCCAGCAGAACCGGGACAGGGACCTACGAGCAGTACTTC. As protein: CASRTGTGTYEQYF.

This clone appeared once. The chain joins TRBV14 to TRBJ2-2; D is ambiguous. The CDR3 is 14 residues long. The V gene lost 4 bases and the J gene lost 3 bases, with 9 bases spanning the gap. Germline V gene data show CDR1 as SGHDN and CDR2 as FVKESK. In DNA, the CDR3 is TGTGCCAGCAGCCTAACTCTGTACACCGGGGAGCTGTTTTTT. Translating gives CASSLTLYTGELFF.

The DNA for the CDR3 is TGTGCCAGCAGCCCGAGCAGCGGGGGGGCCTCGGTTGAGCAGTTCTTC. It yields the protein CASSPSSGGASVEQFF. V usage is TRBV11-2 and J usage is TRBJ2-1, with TRBD2 identical over 10 bases. With V trimmed by 5 bases and J by 9 bases, 13 bases remained unmatched. This CDR3 has 16 residues. CDR1 SGHAT and CDR2 FQNNGV come from the germline V gene.